A selection of T cell receptor beta chains follows, all from one sample in a study of OX40 agonist ivuxolimab in advanced cancers. Assay used: immunoSEQ multiplex PCR; TCRdb lists only in-frame clones, some missing. Of under 60,000 clones in the sample, 70% to 85% are singletons; the top ten hold around 3.9%. Sample: CD4+ or CD8+ T cells sorted from blood, taken in a trial of the OX40 agonist ivuxolimab. These receptors were obtained from an adult with an advanced solid tumor such as melanoma, head and neck, liver or kidney cancer. Each CDR3 is given with its conserved first and last residue. The D gene is left open where the match is weak. Part of the rows lack a size; the others show once, few, many or a class for expanded clones.

j_call,clone_size,d_call,v_call,cdr3_nt,cdr3_aa
TRBJ2-3,once,TRBD1,TRBV5-4,TGTGCCAGCAGCTTCGGACAGGGGGCCAGGGATACGCAGTATTTT,CASSFGQGARDTQYF
TRBJ2-7,-,TRBD1,TRBV6-4,TGTGCCAGCAGTGGCAGGACAGGGGGGTACGAGCAGTACTTC,CASSGRTGGYEQYF
TRBJ2-7,-,-,TRBV28,TGTGCCAGCAGTATTAGAGACGAGCAGTACTTC,CASSIRDEQYF
TRBJ1-1,once,-,TRBV9,TGTGCCAGCAGCGTAGATAACACTGAAGCTTTCTTT,CASSVDNTEAFF
TRBJ2-5,-,TRBD1,TRBV5-6,TGTGCCAGCAGCTTCGACAGGGGAGTTGACCAAGAGACCCAGTACTTC,CASSFDRGVDQETQYF
TRBJ1-6,-,TRBD1,TRBV5-1,TGCGCCAGCAGTCAGCAGGGGGCCGTAAGAAATTCACCCCTCCACTTT,CASSQQGAVRNSPLHF
TRBJ2-2,-,TRBD2,TRBV11-2,TGTGCCAGCAGCGCAATGCGGGGGAGAAGCACCGGGGAGCTGTTTTTT,CASSAMRGRSTGELFF
TRBJ2-4,-,-,TRBV21-1,TGTGCCAGCAGCTCGAAGGGTTGGGAGATGGGAAACATTCAGTACTTC,CASSSKGWEMGNIQYF
TRBJ1-1,-,-,TRBV19,TGTGCCAGTAGCACAGGGCTAGGGAACACTGAAGCTTTCTTT,CASSTGLGNTEAFF
TRBJ2-1,-,-,TRBV11-3,TGTGCCAGCAGCTTACGGAATGAGCAGTTCTTC,CASSLRNEQFF
TRBJ2-3,-,TRBD1,TRBV19,TGTGCCAGTAGGGGGACAGGGGTAAGAGATACGCAGTATTTT,CASRGTGVRDTQYF
TRBJ2-1,once,-,TRBV5-8,TGTGCCAGCTTAGGCACGGGTTGGGGTGAGCAGTTCTTC,CASLGTGWGEQFF
TRBJ2-5,-,-,TRBV7-3,TGTGCCAGCAGCTTAACAACGGGGGATTCGGAGACCCAGTACTTC,CASSLTTGDSETQYF
TRBJ1-4,-,-,TRBV19,TGTGCCAGTAACAGGGATGAAAAACTGTTTTTT,CASNRDEKLFF
TRBJ1-5,-,TRBD1,TRBV28,TGTGCCAGCAGTAACCCAGGGGGCGGCTGGCAGCCCCAGCATTTT,CASSNPGGGWQPQHF
TRBJ2-5,-,-,TRBV4-2,TGTGCCAGCAGCCAGGGGGTGAGCCAAGAGACCCAGTACTTC,CASSQGVSQETQYF
TRBJ2-2,once,-,TRBV11-2,TGTGCCAGCAGCCTCTCCAGGGGATGGGACACCGGGGAGCTGTTTTTT,CASSLSRGWDTGELFF
TRBJ2-3,-,-,TRBV21-1,TGTGCCAGCAGCAAAAGGCGCGCGAAGCGAGCAGATACGCAGTATTTT,CASSKRRAKRADTQYF
TRBJ2-3,-,-,TRBV7-2,TGTGCCAGCAGCTTAGTTCCCAGGGATACGCAGTATTTT,CASSLVPRDTQYF
TRBJ1-3,-,-,TRBV7-9,TGTGCCAGCAGCTCGGCCCCGTATGGAAACACCATATATTTT,CASSSAPYGNTIYF
TRBJ2-5,-,-,TRBV7-3,TGTGCCAGCAGCTTTCAACGGGCCGAGCGAGAGACCCAGTACTTC,CASSFQRAERETQYF
TRBJ1-5,once,-,TRBV29-1,TGCAGCGTGGGGGCCAGCAATCAGCCCCAGCATTTT,CSVGASNQPQHF
TRBJ1-3,-,TRBD1,TRBV28,TGTGCCAGCAGTGGGACAGCCTCTGGAAACACCATATATTTT,CASSGTASGNTIYF
TRBJ1-1,-,TRBD1,TRBV5-6,TGTGCCAGCAGCTTTGGGACAGGGGACACTGAAGCTTTCTTT,CASSFGTGDTEAFF
TRBJ2-2,-,TRBD2,TRBV7-3,TGTGCCAGCAGCTTAATGGGAGGGGACACCGGGGAGCTGTTTTTT,CASSLMGGDTGELFF
TRBJ1-1,-,TRBD1,TRBV5-1,TGCGCCAGCAGCTTGGAAACCACTGACAGGGTGAACACTGAAGCTTTCTTT,CASSLETTDRVNTEAFF
TRBJ2-3,-,-,TRBV7-9,TGTGCCAGCAGCCCGCTCTTCTCTGGAGATACGCAGTATTTT,CASSPLFSGDTQYF
TRBJ2-6,-,TRBD2,TRBV30,TGTGCCTGGAGTGTAGGGCTAGCGGGGGGAAGCTCTGGGGCCAACGTCCTGACTTTC,CAWSVGLAGGSSGANVLTF
TRBJ2-5,-,-,TRBV7-2,TGTGCCAGCAGCCCTGGACTCCAAGAGACCCAGTACTTC,CASSPGLQETQYF
TRBJ2-5,-,TRBD1,TRBV5-4,TGTGCCAGCAGCCAAGGCCGGGACAGGGGGTGGGAGACCCAGTACTTC,CASSQGRDRGWETQYF
TRBJ2-4,-,TRBD1,TRBV28,TGTGCCAGCAGTTCGCTACAGGGGGCGTCCATCAAAACTGGCATTCAGTACTTC,CASSSLQGASIKTGIQYF
TRBJ2-3,once,TRBD2,TRBV9,TGTGCCAGCAGCGCGTCTAGCGGGAGCACAGATACGCAGTATTTT,CASSASSGSTDTQYF
TRBJ2-2,-,TRBD1,TRBV9,TGTGCCAGCAGCGTGAGGGACAGTAACACCGGGGAGCTGTTTTTT,CASSVRDSNTGELFF
TRBJ1-5,-,-,TRBV19,TGTGCCGCGACCCGAAGGAATAGGAGGCAGCCCCAGCATTTT,CAATRRNRRQPQHF
TRBJ1-4,-,-,TRBV6-6,TGTGCCAGCAGTCCCCCGGACAGAGAAAAACTGTTTTTT,CASSPPDREKLFF
TRBJ2-4,-,-,TRBV7-3,TGTGCCAGCAGCTTATCCGGGGTTGGCGCAAACATTCAGTACTTC,CASSLSGVGANIQYF
TRBJ2-2,-,-,TRBV7-2,TGTGCCAGCAGCTTAGAGGGGAACACCGGGGAGCTGTTTTTT,CASSLEGNTGELFF
TRBJ1-1,-,TRBD1,TRBV29-1,TGCAGCGTCACCGGGACAGGGGCTAGGAAAGCTTTCTTT,CSVTGTGARKAFF
TRBJ1-1,-,-,TRBV5-4,TGTGCCAGCAGCCGAGAAAATTTGAACACTGAAGCTTTCTTT,CASSRENLNTEAFF
TRBJ2-7,-,-,TRBV4-1,TGCGCCAGCAGCCAAGGGGGGGCCGCGGACTACGAGCAGTACTTC,CASSQGGAADYEQYF